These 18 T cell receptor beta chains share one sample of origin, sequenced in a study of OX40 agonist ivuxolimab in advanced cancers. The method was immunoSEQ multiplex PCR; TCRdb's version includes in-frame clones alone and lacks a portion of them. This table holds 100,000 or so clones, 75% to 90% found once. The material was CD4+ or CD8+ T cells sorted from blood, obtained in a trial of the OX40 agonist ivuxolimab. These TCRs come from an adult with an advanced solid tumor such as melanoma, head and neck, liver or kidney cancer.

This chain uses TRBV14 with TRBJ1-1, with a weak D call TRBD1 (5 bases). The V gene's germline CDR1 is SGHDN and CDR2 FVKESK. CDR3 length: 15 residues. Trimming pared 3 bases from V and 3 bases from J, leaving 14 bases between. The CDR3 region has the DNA TGTGCCAGCAGCCATTTACGAAGCAGGGACACTGAAGCTTTCTTT. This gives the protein CASSHLRSRDTEAFF.

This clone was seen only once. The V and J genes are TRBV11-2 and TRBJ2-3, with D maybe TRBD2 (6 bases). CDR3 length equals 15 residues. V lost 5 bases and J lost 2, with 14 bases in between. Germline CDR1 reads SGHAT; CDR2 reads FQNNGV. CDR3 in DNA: TGTGCCAGCAGCCCTTCGACTAGTTTCACAGATACGCAGTATTTT. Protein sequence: CASSPSTSFTDTQYF. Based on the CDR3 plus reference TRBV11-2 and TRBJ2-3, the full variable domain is EAGVAQSPRYKIIEKRQSVAFWCNPISGHATLYWYQQILGQGPKLLIQFQNNGVVDDSQLPKDRFSAERLKGVDSTLKIQPAKLEDSAVYLCASSPSTSFTDTQYFGPGTRLTVL.

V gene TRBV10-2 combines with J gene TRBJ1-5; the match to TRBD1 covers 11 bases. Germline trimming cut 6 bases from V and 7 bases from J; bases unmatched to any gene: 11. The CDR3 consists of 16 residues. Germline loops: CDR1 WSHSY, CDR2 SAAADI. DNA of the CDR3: TGCGCCAGCAGCCAAATCGGGACAGGGGGTATGCAGCCCCAGCATTTT. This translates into CASSQIGTGGMQPQHF.

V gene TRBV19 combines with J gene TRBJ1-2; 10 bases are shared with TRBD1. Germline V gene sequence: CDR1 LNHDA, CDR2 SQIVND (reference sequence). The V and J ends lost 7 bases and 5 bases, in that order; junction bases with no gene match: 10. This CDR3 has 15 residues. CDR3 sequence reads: CASTTNRDRGYGYTF. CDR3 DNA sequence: TGTGCCAGTACCACCAATCGGGACAGGGGATATGGCTACACCTTC.

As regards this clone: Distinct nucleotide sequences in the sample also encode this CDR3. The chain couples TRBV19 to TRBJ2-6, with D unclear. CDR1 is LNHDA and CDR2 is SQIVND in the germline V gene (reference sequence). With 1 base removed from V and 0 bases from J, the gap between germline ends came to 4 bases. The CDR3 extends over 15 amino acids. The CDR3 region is CASSIVSSGANVLTF. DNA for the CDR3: TGTGCCAGTAGTATAGTCAGCTCTGGGGCCAACGTCCTGACTTTC.

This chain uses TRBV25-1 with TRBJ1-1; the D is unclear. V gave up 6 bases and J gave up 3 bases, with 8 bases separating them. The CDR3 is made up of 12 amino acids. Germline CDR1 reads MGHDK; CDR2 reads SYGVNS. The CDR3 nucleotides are TGTGCCAGCAGCCAACGGGACACTGAAGCTTTCTTT. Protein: CASSQRDTEAFF.

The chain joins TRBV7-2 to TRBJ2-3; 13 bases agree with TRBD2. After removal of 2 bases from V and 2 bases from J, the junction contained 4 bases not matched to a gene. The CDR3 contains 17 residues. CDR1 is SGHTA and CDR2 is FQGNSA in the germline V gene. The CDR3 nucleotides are TGTGCCAGCAGCTTAAAACTAGCGGGAGGGATCACAGATACGCAGTATTTT. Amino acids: CASSLKLAGGITDTQYF.

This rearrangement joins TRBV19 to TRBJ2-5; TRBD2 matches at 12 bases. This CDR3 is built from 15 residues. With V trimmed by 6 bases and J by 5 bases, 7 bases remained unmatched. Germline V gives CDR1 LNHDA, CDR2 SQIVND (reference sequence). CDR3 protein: CASRPLAGGSETQYF. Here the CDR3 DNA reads TGTGCCAGTAGACCCCTAGCGGGAGGGAGCGAGACCCAGTACTTC.

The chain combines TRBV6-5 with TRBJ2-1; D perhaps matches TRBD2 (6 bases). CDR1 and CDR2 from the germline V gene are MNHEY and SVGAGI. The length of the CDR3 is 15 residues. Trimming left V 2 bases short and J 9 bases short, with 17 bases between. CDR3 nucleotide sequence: TGTGCCAGCAGTTACGGTGGGGGGAGGTCTGGTGAGCAGTTCTTC. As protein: CASSYGGGRSGEQFF.

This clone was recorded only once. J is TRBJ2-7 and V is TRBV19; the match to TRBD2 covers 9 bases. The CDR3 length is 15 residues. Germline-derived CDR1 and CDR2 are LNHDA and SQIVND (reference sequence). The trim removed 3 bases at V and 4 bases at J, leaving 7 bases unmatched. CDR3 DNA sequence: TGTGCCAGTAGTATTGCTAGCGGGGACTCATACGAGCAGTACGTC. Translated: CASSIASGDSYEQYV.

In DNA form, the CDR3 reads TGTGCAGCACAGCGGGAGACGGGAGAGACCCAGTACTTC. It translates to CAAQRETGETQYF. The chain recombines TRBV6-1 with TRBJ2-5; TRBD2 agrees at 8 bases. The CDR3 runs 13 residues. Germline V gene data show CDR1 as MNHNS and CDR2 as SASEGT.

The CDR3 sequence: CASTFPGPLGETQYF. As DNA, the CDR3 is TGTGCCAGCACCTTCCCCGGGCCCCTCGGGGAGACCCAGTACTTC. The genes are TRBV6-6 and TRBJ2-5; D gene uncertain. The length of the CDR3 is 15 residues. The ends were cut back, 7 bases at V and 5 bases at J, with 20 bases in the middle. Germline V gene sequence: CDR1 MNHNY, CDR2 SVGAGI (reference sequence).

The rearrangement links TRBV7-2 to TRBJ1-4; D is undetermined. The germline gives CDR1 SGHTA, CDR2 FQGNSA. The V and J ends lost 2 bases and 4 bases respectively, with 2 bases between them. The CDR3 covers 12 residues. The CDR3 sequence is CASSLNNEKLFF. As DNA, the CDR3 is TGTGCCAGCAGCTTAAATAATGAAAAACTGTTTTTT.

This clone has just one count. The CDR3 sequence is CASSARTGTPNEQFF. DNA of the CDR3: TGTGCCAGCAGTGCGAGGACCGGGACCCCCAATGAGCAGTTCTTC. V is TRBV6-4 and J is TRBJ2-1; D may be TRBD1 or TRBD2 (5 bases each). CDR1 is MRHNA, CDR2 SNTAGT, per germline. V lost 4 bases and J lost 6, with 16 bases in between. The CDR3 consists of 15 residues.

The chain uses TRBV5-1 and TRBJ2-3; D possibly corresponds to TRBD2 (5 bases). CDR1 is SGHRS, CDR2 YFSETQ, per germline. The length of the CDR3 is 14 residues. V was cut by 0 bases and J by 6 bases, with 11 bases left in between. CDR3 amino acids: CASSLGGARDTQYF. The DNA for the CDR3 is TGCGCCAGCAGCTTGGGGGGAGCGCGGGATACGCAGTATTTT.

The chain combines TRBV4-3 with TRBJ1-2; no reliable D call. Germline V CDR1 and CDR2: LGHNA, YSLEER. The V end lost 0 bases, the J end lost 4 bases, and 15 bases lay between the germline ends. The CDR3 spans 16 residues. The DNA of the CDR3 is TGCGCCAGCAGCCAAGAAGTGCGGGTAGTCTTCTATGGCTACACCTTC. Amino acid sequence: CASSQEVRVVFYGYTF.

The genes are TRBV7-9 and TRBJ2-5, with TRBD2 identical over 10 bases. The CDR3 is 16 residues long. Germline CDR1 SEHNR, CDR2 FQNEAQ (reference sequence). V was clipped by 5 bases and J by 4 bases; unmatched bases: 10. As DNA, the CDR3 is TGTGCCAGCAGCCCCAGGGGAGCGGGAGGGTCAGAGACCCAGTACTTC. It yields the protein CASSPRGAGGSETQYF.

The DNA for the CDR3 is TGTGCCAGCAGTTACTCGACGCAGGGGTCCTATGGCTACACCTTC. Encoded protein: CASSYSTQGSYGYTF. V is TRBV6-5 and J is TRBJ1-2; D perhaps matches TRBD1 (6 bases). The germline gives CDR1 MNHEY, CDR2 SVGAGI. Trimming shortened V by 0 bases and J by 4 bases, and 12 bases separated the two germline ends. The CDR3 runs 15 residues.